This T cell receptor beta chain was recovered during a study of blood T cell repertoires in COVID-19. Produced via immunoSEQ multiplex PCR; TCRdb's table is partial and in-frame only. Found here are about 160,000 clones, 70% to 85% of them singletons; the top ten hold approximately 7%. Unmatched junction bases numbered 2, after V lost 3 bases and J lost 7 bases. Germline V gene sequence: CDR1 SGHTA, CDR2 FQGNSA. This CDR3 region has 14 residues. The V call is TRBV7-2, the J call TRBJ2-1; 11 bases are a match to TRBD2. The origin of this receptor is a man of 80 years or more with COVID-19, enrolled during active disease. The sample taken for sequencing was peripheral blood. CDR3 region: CASSFSGGVNEQFF. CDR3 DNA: TGTGCCAGCAGCTTTAGCGGGGGGGTGAATGAGCAGTTCTTC.